This T cell receptor beta chain was sequenced during a study of shared clonotypes between healthy human individuals. Findings and limits, study-wide: In a few donors, around 5% of naive CD4 clonotypes appeared in common.

The material for each subset, its genomic DNA, was split evenly across several immunoSEQ plates. The assay was immunoSEQ multiplex PCR, and TCRdb's table has in-frame clones only and misses some. The repertoire holds 300,000 to 350,000 clones, roughly 70% seen once, with less than 11% in the top ten. Germline CDR1 is SQVTM and CDR2 is ANQGSEA. This CDR3 is built from 12 residues. A note on this clone: The target antigen is unknown.

This TCR was sampled from a man aged 25 to 40 in good health. Source material: memory CD4+ T cells sorted from blood. The sample's subset: CD45RA-negative fraction. The V and J genes are TRBV29-1 and TRBJ1-1; possible D gene TRBD1, 5 bases. The chain's CDR3 is CSASDSSTEAFF. The CDR3 DNA sequence: TGCAGTGCCTCTGACAGTTCCACTGAAGCTTTCTTT.